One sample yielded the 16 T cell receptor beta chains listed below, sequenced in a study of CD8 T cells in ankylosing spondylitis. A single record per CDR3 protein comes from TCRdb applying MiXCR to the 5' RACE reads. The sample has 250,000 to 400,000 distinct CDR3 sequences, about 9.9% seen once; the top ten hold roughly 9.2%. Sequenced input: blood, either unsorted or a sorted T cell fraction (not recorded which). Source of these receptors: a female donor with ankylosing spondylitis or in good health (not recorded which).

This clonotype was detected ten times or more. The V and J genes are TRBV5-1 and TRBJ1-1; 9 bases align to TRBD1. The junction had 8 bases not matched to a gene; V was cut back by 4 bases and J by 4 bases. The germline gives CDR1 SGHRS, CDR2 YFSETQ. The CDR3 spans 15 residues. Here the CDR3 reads CASSGRTGASTEAFF. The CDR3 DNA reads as TGCGCCAGCAGCGGGAGGACAGGGGCATCCACTGAAGCTTTCTTT.

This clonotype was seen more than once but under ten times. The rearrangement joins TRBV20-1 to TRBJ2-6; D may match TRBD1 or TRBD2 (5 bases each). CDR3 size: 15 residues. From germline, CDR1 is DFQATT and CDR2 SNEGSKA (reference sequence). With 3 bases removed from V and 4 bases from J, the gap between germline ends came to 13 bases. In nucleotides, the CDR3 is TGCAGTGCTAGCGGGGCTCTACTCGGGGCCAACGTCCTGACTTTC. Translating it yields CSASGALLGANVLTF.

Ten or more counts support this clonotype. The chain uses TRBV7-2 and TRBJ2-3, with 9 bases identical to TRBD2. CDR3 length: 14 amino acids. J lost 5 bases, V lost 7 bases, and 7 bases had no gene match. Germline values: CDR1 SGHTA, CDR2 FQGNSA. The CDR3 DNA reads TGTGCCAGCACCCCGGGACTAGCAGGAGATACGCAGTATTTT. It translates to CASTPGLAGDTQYF. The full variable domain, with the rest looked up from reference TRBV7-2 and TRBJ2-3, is GAGVSQSPSNKVTEKGKDVELRCDPISGHTALYWYRQSLGQGLEFLIYFQGNSAPDKSGLPSDRFSAERTGGSVSTLTIQRTQQEDSAVYLCASTPGLAGDTQYFGPGTRLTVL.

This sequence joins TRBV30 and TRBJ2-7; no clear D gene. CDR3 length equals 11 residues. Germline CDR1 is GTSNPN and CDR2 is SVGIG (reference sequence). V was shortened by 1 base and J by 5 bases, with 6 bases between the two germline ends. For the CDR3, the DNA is TGTGCCTGGAGTGGACGGGACGAGCAGTACTTC. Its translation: CAWSGRDEQYF.

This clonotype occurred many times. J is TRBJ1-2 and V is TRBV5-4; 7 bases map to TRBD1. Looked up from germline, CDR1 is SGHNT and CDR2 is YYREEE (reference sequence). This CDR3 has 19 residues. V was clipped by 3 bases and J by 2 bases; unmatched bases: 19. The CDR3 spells CASSSRLGSRDRRNYGYTF. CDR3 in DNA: TGTGCCAGCAGCTCCCGGCTTGGTTCTCGGGACAGAAGAAACTATGGCTACACCTTC. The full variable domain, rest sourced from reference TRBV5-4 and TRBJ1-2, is ETGVTQSPTHLIKTRGQQVTLRCSSQSGHNTVSWYQQALGQGPQFIFQYYREEENGRGNFPPRFSGLQFPNYSSELNVNALELDDSALYLCASSSRLGSRDRRNYGYTFGSGTRLTVV.

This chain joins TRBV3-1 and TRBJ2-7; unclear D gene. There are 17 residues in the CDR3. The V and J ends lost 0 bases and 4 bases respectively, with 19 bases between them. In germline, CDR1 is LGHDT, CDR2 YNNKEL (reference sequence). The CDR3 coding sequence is TGTGCCAGCAGCCAAGATAAAGTCCCAAGATTCAAATACGAGCAGTACTTC. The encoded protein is CASSQDKVPRFKYEQYF.

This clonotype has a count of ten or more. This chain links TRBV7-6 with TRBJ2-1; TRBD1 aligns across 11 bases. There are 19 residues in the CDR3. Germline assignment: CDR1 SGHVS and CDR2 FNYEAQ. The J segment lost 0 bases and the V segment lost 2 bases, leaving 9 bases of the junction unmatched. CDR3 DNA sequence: TGTGCCAGCAGCTTAAGGCCGGGACAGGGGGGACGCTCCTACAATGAGCAGTTCTTC. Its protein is CASSLRPGQGGRSYNEQFF.

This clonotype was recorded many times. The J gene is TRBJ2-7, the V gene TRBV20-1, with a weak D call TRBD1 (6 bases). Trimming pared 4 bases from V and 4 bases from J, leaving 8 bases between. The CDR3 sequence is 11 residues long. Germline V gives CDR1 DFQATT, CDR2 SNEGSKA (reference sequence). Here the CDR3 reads CSAKQGYEQYF. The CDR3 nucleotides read TGCAGTGCTAAACAGGGTTACGAGCAGTACTTC.

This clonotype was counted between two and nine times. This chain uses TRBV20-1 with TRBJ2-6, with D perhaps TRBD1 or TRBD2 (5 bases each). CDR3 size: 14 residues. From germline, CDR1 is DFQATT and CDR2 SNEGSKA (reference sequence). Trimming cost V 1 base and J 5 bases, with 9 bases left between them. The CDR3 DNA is TGCAGTGCTAGAGTAGGGACGAGGGCCAACGTCCTGACTTTC. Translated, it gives CSARVGTRANVLTF.

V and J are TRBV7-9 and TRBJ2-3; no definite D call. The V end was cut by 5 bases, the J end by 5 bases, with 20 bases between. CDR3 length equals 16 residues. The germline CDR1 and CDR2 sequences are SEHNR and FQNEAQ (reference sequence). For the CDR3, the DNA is TGTGCCAGCAGCAGTCAGGACGCATCGGGTAAAGATACGCAGTATTTT. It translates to CASSSQDASGKDTQYF.

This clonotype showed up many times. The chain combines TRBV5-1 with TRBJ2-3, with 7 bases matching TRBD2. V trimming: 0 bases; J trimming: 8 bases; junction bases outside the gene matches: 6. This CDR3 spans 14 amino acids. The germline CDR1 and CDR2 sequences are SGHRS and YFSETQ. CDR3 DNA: TGCGCCAGCAGCTTGGGGACTAGAGGCACTACGCAGTATTTT. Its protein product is CASSLGTRGTTQYF.

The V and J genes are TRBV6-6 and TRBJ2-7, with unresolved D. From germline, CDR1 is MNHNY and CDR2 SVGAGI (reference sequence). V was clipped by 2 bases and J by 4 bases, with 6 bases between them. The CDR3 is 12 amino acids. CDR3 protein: CASSYVFYEQYF. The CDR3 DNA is TGTGCCAGCAGTTACGTCTTTTACGAGCAGTACTTC.

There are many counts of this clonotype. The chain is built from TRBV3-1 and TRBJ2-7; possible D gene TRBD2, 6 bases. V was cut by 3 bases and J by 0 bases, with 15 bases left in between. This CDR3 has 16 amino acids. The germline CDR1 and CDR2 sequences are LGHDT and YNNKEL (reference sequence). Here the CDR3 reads CASSQRGGRSSYEQYF. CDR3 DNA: TGTGCCAGCAGCCAGAGAGGAGGGAGAAGCTCCTACGAGCAGTACTTC.

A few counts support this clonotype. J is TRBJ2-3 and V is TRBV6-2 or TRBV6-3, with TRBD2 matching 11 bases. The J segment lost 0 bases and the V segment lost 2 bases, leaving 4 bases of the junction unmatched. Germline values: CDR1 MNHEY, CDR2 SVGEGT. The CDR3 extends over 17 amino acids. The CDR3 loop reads CASSYGGTSGSTDTQYF. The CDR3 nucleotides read TGTGCCAGCAGTTACGGAGGGACTAGCGGTAGCACAGATACGCAGTATTTT.

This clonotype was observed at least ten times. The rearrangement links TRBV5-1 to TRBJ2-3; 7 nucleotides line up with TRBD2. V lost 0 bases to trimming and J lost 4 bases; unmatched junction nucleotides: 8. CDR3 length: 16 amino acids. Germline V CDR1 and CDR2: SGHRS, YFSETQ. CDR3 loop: CASSLVSGSGADTQYF. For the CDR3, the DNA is TGCGCCAGCAGCTTGGTATCCGGGAGCGGGGCAGATACGCAGTATTTT.

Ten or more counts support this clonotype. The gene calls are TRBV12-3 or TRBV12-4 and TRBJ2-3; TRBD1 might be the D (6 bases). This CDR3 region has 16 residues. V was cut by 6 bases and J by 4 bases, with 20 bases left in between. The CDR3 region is CASSPSRGGMSDTQYF. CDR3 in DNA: TGTGCCAGCAGCCCTTCCAGAGGGGGAATGTCAGATACGCAGTATTTT.